The source of this T cell receptor beta chain is a study of blood T cells in healthy people across ages. This clonotype was picked up a small number of times. Through a sample-barcoded 5' primer and a J-beta primer mix, a second PCR was run for roughly 6 to 12 cycles. Any given sample supplied a minimum of 2.5 million CDR3-containing paired-end reads. From the 5' RACE reads, TCRdb called clonotypes with MiXCR, one entry per CDR3 protein. The table has 1.8 million or so distinct CDR3 sequences, approximately 40% seen once. V was trimmed by 3 bases and J by 2 bases, leaving 24 bases between them. Germline assignment: CDR1 SGHVS and CDR2 FQNEAQ. This CDR3 spans 19 amino acids. Donors were healthy Caucasian individuals from Russia aged about 6 to 90.

The clonotype comes from a human donor in good health. The source material was blood. This chain joins TRBV7-8 and TRBJ2-3, with D perhaps TRBD2 (6 bases). Here the CDR3 reads CASSLGLFTGDEITDTQYF. CDR3 DNA: TGTGCCAGCAGCTTGGGATTGTTCACGGGGGATGAAATCACAGATACGCAGTATTTT.